The clone carrying this TCR beta chain was observed many times. The data were taken from a study of T cells in Graves' hyperthyroidism and ophthalmopathy. CDR1 SGHAT and CDR2 FQNNGV come from the germline V gene. The CDR3 totals 16 residues. The trim removed 1 base at V and 4 bases at J, leaving 8 bases unmatched. RNA transcripts yielded amplified TCR beta CDR3 regions. During a first-round RT-PCR of the TCR CDR3, the HTBI primer set was used. TCRdb re-called the multiplex PCR reads with MiXCR, one entry per CDR3 protein. The table shows approximately 620,000 distinct CDR3 sequences, with roughly 16% occurring only once.

Sequencing was carried out using blood. The rearrangement joins TRBV11-2 to TRBJ2-7, with 9 positions matching TRBD1. The receptor was derived from a middle-aged woman with Graves' ophthalmopathy. The CDR3 nucleotides read TGTGCCAGCAGCTTAGTAATACAGGGGGCAGGGTACGAGCAGTACTTC. Translation gives CASSLVIQGAGYEQYF. The variable domain in full, completed from reference TRBV11-2 and TRBJ2-7, reads EAGVAQSPRYKIIEKRQSVAFWCNPISGHATLYWYQQILGQGPKLLIQFQNNGVVDDSQLPKDRFSAERLKGVDSTLKIQPAKLEDSAVYLCASSLVIQGAGYEQYFGPGTRLTVT.